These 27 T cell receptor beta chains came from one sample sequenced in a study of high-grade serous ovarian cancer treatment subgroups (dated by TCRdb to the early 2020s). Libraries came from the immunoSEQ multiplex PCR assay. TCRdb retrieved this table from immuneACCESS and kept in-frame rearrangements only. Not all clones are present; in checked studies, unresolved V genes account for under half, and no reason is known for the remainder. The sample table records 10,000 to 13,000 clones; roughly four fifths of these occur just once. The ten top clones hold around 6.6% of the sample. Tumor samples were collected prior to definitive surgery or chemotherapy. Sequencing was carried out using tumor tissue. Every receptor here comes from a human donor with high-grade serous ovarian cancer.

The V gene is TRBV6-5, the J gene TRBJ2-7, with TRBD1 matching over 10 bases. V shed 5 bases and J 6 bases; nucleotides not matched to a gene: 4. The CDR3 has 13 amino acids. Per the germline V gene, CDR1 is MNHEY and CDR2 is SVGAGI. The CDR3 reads CASSQGTGVEQYF. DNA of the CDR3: TGTGCCAGCAGTCAGGGGACAGGGGTCGAGCAGTACTTC.

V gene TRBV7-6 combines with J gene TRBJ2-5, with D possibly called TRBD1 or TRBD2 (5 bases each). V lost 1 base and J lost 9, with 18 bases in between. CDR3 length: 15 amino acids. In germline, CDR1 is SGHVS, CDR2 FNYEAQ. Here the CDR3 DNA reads TGTGCCAGCAGCTTAGATTGGTCGGGGCGGTCGGCCCAGTACTTC. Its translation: CASSLDWSGRSAQYF. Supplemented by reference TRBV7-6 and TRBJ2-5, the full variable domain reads GAGVSQSPRYKVTKRGQDVALRCDPISGHVSLYWYRQALGQGPEFLTYFNYEAQQDKSGLPNDRFSAERPEGSISTLTIQRTEQRDSAMYRCASSLDWSGRSAQYFGPGTRLLVL.

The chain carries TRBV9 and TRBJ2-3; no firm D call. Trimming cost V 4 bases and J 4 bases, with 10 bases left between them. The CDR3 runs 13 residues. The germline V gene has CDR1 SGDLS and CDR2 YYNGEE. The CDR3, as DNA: TGTGCCAGCAGCACTGGACCGCCAGATACGCAGTATTTT. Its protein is CASSTGPPDTQYF.

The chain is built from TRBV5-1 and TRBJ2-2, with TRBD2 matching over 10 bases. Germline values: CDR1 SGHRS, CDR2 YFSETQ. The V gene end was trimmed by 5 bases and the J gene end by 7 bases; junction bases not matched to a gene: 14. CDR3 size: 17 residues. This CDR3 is CASSLGQTSGASGELFF. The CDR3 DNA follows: TGCGCCAGCAGTCTGGGGCAAACTAGCGGGGCCAGCGGGGAGCTGTTTTTT. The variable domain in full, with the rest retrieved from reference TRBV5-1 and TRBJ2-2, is KAGVTQTPRYLIKTRGQQVTLSCSPISGHRSVSWYQQTPGQGLQFLFEYFSETQRNKGNFPGRFSGRQFSNSRSEMNVSTLELGDSALYLCASSLGQTSGASGELFFGEGSRLTVL.

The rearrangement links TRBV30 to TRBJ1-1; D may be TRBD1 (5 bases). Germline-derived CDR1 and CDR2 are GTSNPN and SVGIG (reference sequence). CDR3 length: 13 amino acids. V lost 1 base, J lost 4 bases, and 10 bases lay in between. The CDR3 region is CAWSEGYGTEAFF. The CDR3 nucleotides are TGTGCCTGGAGTGAGGGGTATGGCACTGAAGCTTTCTTT.

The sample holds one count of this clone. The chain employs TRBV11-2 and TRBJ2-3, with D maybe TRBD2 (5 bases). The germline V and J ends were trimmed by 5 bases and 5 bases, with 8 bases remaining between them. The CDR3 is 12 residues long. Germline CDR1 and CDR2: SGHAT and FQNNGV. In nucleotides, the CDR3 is TGTGCCAGCAGCCTTGGACTAGATACGCAGTATTTT. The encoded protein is CASSLGLDTQYF. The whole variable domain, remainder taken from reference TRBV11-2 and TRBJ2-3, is EAGVAQSPRYKIIEKRQSVAFWCNPISGHATLYWYQQILGQGPKLLIQFQNNGVVDDSQLPKDRFSAERLKGVDSTLKIQPAKLEDSAVYLCASSLGLDTQYFGPGTRLTVL.

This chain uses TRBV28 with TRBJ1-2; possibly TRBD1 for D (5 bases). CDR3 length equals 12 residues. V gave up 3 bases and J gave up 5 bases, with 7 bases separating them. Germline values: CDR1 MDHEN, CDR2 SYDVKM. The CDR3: CASSFGAYGYTF. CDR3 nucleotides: TGTGCCAGCAGTTTTGGGGCTTATGGCTACACCTTC.

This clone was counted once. CDR3 DNA: TGTGCCAGCAGCTTACCTGGGACAAGCAATGAGCAGTTCTTC. This gives the protein CASSLPGTSNEQFF. The chain couples TRBV7-9 to TRBJ2-1; tentative D call: TRBD1 (6 bases). CDR1 is SEHNR, CDR2 FQNEAQ, per germline (reference sequence). CDR3 length: 14 residues. Trimming stripped 2 bases from V and 6 bases from J, with 11 bases between. The full variable domain, in which reference TRBV7-9 and TRBJ2-1 provide the parts outside the CDR3, is DTGVSQNPRHKITKRGQNVTFRCDPISEHNRLYWYRQTLGQGPEFLTYFQNEAQLEKSRLLSDRFSAERPKGSFSTLEIQRTEQGDSAMYLCASSLPGTSNEQFFGPGTRLTVL.

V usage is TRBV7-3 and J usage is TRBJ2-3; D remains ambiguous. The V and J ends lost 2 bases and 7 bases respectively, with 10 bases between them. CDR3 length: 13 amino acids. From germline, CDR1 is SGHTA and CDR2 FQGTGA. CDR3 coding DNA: TGTGCCAGCAGCTTAGGAGCTCGAAATACGCAGTATTTT. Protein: CASSLGARNTQYF.

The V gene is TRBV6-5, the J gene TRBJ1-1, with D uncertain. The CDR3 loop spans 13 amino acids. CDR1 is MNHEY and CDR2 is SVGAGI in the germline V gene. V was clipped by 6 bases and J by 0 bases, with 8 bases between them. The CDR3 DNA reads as TGTGCCAGCAGGTTAGAGTTGAACACTGAAGCTTTCTTT. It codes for CASRLELNTEAFF.

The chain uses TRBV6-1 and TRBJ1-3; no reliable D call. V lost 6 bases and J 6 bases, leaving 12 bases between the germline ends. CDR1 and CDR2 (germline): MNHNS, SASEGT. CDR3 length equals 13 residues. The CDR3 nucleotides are TGTGCCAGCAGCCGACTGGGCCTAAACACCATATATTTT. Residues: CASSRLGLNTIYF.

The CDR3 is CATDRGIGNQPQHF. Written as DNA, the CDR3 is TGTGCCACAGATCGGGGGATCGGCAATCAGCCCCAGCATTTT. The rearrangement joins TRBV15 to TRBJ1-5, with D perhaps TRBD1 (5 bases). Germline V CDR1 and CDR2: LNHNV, YYDKDF (reference sequence). Trimming shortened V by 9 bases and J by 2 bases, and 14 bases separated the two germline ends. This CDR3 contains 14 residues.

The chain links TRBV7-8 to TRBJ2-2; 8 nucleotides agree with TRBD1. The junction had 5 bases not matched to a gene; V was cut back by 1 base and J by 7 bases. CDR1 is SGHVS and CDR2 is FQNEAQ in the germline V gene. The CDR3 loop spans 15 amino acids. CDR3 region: CASSLGAGGGGELFF. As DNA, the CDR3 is TGTGCCAGCAGCTTAGGGGCAGGGGGCGGCGGGGAGCTGTTTTTT. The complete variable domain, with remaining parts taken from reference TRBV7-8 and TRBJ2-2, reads GAGVSQSPRYKVAKRGQDVALRCDPISGHVSLFWYQQALGQGPEFLTYFQNEAQLDKSGLPSDRFFAERPEGSVSTLKIQRTQQEDSAVYLCASSLGAGGGGELFFGEGSRLTVL.

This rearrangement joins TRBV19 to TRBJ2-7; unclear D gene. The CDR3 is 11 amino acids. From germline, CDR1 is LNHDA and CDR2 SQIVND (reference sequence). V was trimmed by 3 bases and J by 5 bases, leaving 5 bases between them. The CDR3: CASSMRNEQYF. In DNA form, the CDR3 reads TGTGCCAGTAGTATGAGGAACGAGCAGTACTTC.

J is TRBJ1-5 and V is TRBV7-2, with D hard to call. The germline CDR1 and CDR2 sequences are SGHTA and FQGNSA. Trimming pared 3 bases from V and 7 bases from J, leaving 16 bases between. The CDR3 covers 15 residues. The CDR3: CASSFSSGFLQPQHF. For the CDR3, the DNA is TGTGCCAGCAGCTTCTCTTCGGGGTTTTTACAGCCCCAGCATTTT.

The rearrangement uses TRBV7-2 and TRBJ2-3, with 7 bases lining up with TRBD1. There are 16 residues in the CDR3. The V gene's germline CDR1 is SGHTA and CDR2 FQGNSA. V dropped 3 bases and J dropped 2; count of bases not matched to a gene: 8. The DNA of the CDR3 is TGTGCCAGCAGCTTCCCCGGGGACAGCATCACAGATACGCAGTATTTT. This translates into CASSFPGDSITDTQYF.

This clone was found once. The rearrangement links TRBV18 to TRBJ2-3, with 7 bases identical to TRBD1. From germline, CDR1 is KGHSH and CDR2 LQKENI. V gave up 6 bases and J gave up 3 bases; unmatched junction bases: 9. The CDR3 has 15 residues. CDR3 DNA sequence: TGTGCCAGCTCCCACGATCGACAGGGTACAGATACGCAGTATTTT. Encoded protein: CASSHDRQGTDTQYF.

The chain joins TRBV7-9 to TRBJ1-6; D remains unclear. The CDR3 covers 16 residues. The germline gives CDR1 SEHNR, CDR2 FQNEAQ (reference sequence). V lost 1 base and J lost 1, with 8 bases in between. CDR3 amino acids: CASSLGRDSYNSPLHF. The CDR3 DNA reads TGTGCCAGCAGCTTAGGCCGGGATTCCTATAATTCACCCCTCCACTTT. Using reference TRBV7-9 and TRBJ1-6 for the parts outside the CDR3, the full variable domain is DTGVSQNPRHKITKRGQNVTFRCDPISEHNRLYWYRQTLGQGPEFLTYFQNEAQLEKSRLLSDRFSAERPKGSFSTLEIQRTEQGDSAMYLCASSLGRDSYNSPLHFGNGTRLTVT.

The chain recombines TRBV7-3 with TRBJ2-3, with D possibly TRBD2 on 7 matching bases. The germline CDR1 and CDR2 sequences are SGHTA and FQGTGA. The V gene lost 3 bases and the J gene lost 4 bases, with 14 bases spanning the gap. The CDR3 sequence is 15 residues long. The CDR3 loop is CASSLGGLRADTQYF. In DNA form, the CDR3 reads TGTGCCAGCAGCTTGGGGGGGCTCAGGGCAGATACGCAGTATTTT.

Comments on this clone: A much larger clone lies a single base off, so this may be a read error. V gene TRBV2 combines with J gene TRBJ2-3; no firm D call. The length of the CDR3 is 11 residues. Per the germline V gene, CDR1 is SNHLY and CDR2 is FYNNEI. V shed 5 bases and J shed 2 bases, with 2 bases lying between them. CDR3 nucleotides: TGTGCCAGCAGTTCCACAGATACGCAGTATTTT. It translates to CASSSTDTQYF.

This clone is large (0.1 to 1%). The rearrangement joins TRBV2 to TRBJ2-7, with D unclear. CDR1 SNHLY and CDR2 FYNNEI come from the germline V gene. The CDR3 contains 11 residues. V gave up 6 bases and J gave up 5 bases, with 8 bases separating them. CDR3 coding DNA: TGTGCCAGCAGCACCGAGGACGAGCAGTACTTC. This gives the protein CASSTEDEQYF.

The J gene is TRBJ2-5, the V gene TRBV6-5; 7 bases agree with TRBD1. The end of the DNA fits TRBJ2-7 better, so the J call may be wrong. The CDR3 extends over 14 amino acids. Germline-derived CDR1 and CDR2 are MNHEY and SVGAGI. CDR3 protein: CASSYPGGSYEQYF. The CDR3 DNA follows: TGTGCCAGCAGTTACCCAGGGGGCTCCTACGAGCAGTACTTC.

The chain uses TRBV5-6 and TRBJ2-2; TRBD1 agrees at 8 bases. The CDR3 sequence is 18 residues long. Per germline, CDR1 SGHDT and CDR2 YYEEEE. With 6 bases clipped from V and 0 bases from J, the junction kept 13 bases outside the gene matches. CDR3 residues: CASTRGQDLLTNTGELFF. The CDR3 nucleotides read TGTGCCAGCACGAGGGGACAGGATCTCTTAACGAACACCGGGGAGCTGTTTTTT.

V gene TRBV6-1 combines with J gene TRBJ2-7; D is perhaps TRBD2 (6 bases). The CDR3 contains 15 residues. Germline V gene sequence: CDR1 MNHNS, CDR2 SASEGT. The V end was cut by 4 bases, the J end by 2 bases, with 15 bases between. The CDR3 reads CASSGSRDPPYEQYF. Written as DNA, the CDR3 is TGTGCCAGCAGTGGTTCGCGGGACCCTCCCTACGAGCAGTACTTC.

CDR3: CASSLDRSPTYEQYF. CDR3 coding DNA: TGTGCCAGCAGCTTGGACCGATCGCCGACCTACGAGCAGTACTTC. V usage is TRBV5-8 and J usage is TRBJ2-7; D not certain. The CDR3 runs to 15 residues. Per germline, CDR1 SGHTS and CDR2 YDEGEE. V shed 0 bases and J shed 2 bases, with 12 bases lying between them.

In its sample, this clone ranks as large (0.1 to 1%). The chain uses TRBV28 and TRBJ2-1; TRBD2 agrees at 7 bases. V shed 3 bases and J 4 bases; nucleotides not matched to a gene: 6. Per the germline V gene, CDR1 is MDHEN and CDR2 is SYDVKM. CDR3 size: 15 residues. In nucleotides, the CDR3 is TGTGCCAGCAGTTTTATAGCGGGCGGGTACAATGAGCAGTTCTTC. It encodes CASSFIAGGYNEQFF.

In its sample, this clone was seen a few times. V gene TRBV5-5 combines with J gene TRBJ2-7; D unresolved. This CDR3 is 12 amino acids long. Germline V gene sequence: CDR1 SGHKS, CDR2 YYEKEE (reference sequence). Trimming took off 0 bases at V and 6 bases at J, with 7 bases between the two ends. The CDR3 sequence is CASSLGAAEQYF. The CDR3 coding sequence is TGTGCCAGCAGCTTGGGGGCCGCCGAGCAGTACTTC.